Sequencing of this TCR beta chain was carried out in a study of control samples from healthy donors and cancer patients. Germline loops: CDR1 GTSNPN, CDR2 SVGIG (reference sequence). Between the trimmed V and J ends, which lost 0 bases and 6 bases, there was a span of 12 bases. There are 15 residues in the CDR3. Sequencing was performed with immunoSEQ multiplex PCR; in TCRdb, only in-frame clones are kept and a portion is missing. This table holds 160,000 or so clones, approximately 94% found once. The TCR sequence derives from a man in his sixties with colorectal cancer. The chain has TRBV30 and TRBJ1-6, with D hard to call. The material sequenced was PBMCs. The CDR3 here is CAWSVYRMTNSPLHF. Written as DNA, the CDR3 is TGTGCCTGGAGTGTTTACAGAATGACTAATTCACCCCTCCACTTT.